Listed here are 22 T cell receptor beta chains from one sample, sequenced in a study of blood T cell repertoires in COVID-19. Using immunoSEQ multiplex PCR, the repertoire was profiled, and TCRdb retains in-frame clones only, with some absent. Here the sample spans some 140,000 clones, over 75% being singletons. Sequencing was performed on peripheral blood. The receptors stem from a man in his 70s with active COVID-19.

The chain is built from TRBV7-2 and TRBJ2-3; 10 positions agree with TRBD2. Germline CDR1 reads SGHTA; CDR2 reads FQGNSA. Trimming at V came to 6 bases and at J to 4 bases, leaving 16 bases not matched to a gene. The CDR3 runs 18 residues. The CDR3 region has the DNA TGTGCCAGCAGTCCAAGGTCAGCGGGAGGGCCATTCGCAGATACGCAGTATTTT. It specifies CASSPRSAGGPFADTQYF.

This CDR3 reads CASSKESGSKNIQYF. CDR3 nucleotide sequence: TGTGCCAGCAGCAAAGAGTCAGGTTCTAAAAACATTCAGTACTTC. This chain joins TRBV21-1 and TRBJ2-4; no DNA check was done on the table's D call, TRBD1. TRBV21-1 is labeled a pseudogene. This CDR3 region has 15 residues.

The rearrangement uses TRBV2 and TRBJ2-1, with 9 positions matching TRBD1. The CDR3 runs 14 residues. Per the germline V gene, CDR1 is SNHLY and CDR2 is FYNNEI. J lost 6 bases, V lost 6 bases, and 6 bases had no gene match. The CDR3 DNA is TGTGCCAGCAGACCGGGACAGGGATTCAATGAGCAGTTCTTC. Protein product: CASRPGQGFNEQFF.

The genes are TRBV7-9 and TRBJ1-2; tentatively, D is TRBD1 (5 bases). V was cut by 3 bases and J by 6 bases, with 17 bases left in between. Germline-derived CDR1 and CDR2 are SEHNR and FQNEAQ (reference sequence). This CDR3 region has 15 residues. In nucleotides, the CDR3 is TGTGCCAGCAGCTTTTTCTCCTCGGGGGTAAATGGCTACACCTTC. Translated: CASSFFSSGVNGYTF.

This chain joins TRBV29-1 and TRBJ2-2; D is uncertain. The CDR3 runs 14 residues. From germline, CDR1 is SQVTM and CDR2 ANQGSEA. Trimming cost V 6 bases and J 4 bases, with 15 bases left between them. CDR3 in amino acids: CSVAARWPTGELFF. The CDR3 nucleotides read TGCAGCGTGGCGGCTCGTTGGCCCACCGGGGAGCTGTTTTTT.

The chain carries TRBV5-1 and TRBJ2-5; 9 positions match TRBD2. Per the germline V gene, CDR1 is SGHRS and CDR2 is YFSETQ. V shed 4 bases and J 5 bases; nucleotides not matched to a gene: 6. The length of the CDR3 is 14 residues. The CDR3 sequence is CASSGGLARETQYF. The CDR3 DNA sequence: TGCGCCAGCAGCGGCGGACTAGCGAGGGAGACCCAGTACTTC.

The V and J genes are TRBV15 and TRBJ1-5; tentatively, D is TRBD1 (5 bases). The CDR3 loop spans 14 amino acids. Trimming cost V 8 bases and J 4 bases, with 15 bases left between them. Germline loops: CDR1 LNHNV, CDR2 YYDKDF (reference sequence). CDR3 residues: CATGLWGENQPQHF. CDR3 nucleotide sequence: TGTGCCACCGGACTTTGGGGGGAGAATCAGCCCCAGCATTTT.

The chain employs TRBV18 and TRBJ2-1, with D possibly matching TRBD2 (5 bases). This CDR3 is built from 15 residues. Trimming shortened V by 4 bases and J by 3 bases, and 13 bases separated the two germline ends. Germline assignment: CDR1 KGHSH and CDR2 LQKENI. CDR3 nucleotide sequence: TGTGCCAGCTCACATTCGAGCGGTGACTACAATGAGCAGTTCTTC. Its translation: CASSHSSGDYNEQFF.

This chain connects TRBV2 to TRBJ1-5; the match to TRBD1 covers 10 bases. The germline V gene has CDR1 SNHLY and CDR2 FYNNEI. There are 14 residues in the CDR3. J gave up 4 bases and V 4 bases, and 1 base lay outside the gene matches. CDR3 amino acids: CASSGGQGNQPQHF. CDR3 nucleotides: TGTGCCAGCAGTGGGGGACAGGGGAATCAGCCCCAGCATTTT.

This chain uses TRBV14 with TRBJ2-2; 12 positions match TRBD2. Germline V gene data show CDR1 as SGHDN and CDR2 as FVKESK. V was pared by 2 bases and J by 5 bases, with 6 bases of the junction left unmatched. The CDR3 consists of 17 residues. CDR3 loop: CASSQPGLAGWTGELFF. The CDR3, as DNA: TGTGCCAGCAGCCAACCAGGACTAGCGGGATGGACCGGGGAGCTGTTTTTT.

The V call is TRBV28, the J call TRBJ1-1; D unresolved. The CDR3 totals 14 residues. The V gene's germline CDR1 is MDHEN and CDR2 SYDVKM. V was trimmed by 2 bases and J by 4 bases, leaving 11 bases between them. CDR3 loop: CASSLPGMLTEAFF. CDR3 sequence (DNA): TGTGCCAGCAGTTTACCGGGAATGCTCACTGAAGCTTTCTTT.

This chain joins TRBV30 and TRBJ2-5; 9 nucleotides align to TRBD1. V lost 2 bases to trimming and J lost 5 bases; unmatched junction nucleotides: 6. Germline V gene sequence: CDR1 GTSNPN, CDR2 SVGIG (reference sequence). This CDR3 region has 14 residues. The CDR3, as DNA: TGTGCCTGGAGTTCCACAGGGGGCCGGGAGACCCAGTACTTC. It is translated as CAWSSTGGRETQYF.

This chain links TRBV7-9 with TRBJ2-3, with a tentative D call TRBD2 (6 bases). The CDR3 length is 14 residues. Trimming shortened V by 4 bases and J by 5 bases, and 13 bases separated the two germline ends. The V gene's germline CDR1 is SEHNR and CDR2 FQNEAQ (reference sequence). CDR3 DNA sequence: TGTGCCAGCAGCTCAATCGGCGGGATAGATACGCAGTATTTT. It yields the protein CASSSIGGIDTQYF.

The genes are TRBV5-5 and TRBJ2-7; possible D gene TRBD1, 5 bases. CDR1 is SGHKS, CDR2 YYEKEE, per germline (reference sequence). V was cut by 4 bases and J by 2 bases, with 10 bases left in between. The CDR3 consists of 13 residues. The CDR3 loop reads CASSGAVTYEQYF. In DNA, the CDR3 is TGTGCCAGCAGCGGGGCGGTGACCTACGAGCAGTACTTC.

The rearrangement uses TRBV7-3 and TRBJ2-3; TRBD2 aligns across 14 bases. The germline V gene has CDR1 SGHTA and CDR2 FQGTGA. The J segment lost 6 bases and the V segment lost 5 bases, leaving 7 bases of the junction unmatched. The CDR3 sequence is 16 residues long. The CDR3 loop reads CASSRGLAGAGDTQYF. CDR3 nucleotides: TGTGCCAGCAGCAGGGGACTAGCGGGAGCGGGGGATACGCAGTATTTT.

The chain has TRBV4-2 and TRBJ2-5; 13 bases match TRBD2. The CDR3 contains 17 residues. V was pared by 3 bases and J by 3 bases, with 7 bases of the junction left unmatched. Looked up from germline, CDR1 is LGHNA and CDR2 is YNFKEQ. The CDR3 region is CASSHRTGTSGEETQYF. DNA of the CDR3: TGTGCCAGCAGCCACCGAACCGGGACTAGCGGGGAAGAGACCCAGTACTTC.

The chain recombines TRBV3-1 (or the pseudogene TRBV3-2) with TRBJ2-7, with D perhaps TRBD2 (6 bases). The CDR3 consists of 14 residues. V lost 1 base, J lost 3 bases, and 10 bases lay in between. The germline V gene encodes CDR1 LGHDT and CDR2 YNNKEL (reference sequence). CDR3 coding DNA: TGTGCCAGCAGCCAAGCGACTAGTTACTACGAGCAGTACTTC. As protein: CASSQATSYYEQYF.

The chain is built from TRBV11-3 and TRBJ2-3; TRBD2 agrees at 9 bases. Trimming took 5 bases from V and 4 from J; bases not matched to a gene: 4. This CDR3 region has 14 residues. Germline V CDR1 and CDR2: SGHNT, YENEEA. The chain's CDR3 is CASSVSGSADTQYF. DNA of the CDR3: TGTGCCAGCAGCGTTAGCGGGAGTGCAGATACGCAGTATTTT.

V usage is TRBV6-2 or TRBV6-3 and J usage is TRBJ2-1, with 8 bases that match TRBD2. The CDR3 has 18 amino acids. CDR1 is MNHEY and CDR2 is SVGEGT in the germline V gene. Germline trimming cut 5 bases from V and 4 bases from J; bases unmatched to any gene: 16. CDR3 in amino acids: CASSRLPLTSGLYNEQFF. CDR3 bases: TGTGCCAGCAGTCGCCTCCCACTTACTAGCGGTCTTTACAATGAGCAGTTCTTC.

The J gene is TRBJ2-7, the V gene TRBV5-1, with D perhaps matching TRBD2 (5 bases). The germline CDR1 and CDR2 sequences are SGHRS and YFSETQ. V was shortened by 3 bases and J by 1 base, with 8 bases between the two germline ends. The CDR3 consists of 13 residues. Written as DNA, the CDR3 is TGCGCCAGCAGCTACACGGGGTCCTACGAGCAGTACTTC. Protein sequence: CASSYTGSYEQYF.

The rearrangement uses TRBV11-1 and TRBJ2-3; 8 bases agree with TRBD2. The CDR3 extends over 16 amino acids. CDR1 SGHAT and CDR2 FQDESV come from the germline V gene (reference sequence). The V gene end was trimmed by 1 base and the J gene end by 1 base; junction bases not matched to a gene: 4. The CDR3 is CASSLDEAGGTDTQYF. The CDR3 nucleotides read TGTGCCAGCAGCTTAGATGAAGCGGGAGGCACAGATACGCAGTATTTT. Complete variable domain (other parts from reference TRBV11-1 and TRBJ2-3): EAEVAQSPRYKITEKSQAVAFWCDPISGHATLYWYRQILGQGPELLVQFQDESVVDDSQLPKDRFSAERLKGVDSTLKIQPAELGDSAMYLCASSLDEAGGTDTQYFGPGTRLTVL.

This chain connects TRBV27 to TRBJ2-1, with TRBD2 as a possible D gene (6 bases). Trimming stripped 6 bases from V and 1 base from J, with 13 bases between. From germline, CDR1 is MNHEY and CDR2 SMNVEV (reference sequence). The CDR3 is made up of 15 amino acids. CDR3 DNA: TGTGCCAGCAGATGGGGGGTCGGGTCCTACAATGAGCAGTTCTTC. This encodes CASRWGVGSYNEQFF.